Presented here are 10 T cell receptor beta chains from one specimen sequenced in a study of T cell repertoires in cytomegalovirus infection. One entry per CDR3 protein results from TCRdb running MiXCR on the reads. The data hold 80,000 or so distinct CDR3 sequences, with roughly a quarter observed a single time. These TCRs' antigens remain unknown. The starting material was CD8+ T cells from cultured PBMCs, obtained from culture after CMV antigen stimulation. All receptors derive from a human donor in good health (CMV status not recorded). Some clones in this sample may be carry-over from other donors' samples.

The rearrangement links TRBV10-3 to TRBJ2-7; the D gene is possibly TRBD2 (5 bases). Trimming left V 6 bases short and J 0 bases short, with 6 bases between. The CDR3 sequence is 12 residues long. CDR1 is ENHRY and CDR2 is SYGVKD in the germline V gene. DNA of the CDR3: TGTGCCATCAGCGGGATCTCCTACGAGCAGTACTTC. Its translation: CAISGISYEQYF.

This clonotype was detected a few times. The rearrangement joins TRBV23-1 to TRBJ1-5, with TRBD1 matching 10 bases. TRBV23-1 is an ORF, with its function uncertain. CDR3 length: 20 amino acids. The V and J ends lost 0 bases and 0 bases, in that order; junction bases with no gene match: 11. CDR3 sequence (DNA): TGCGCCAGCAGTCAATCGCCCGGACAGGGGGAGAATTATAGCAATCAGCCCCAGCATTTT. Translating it yields CASSQSPGQGENYSNQPQHF.

This clonotype has at least ten counts. The chain is built from TRBV6-6 and TRBJ2-3, with TRBD2 matching over 10 bases. V trimming: 2 bases; J trimming: 6 bases; junction bases outside the gene matches: 14. The CDR3 length is 18 residues. Germline values: CDR1 MNHNY, CDR2 SVGAGI (reference sequence). CDR3 region: CASSYPTEREGLGDTQYF. CDR3 DNA sequence: TGTGCCAGCAGTTACCCTACGGAGCGGGAGGGCTTAGGTGATACGCAGTATTTT.

The chain carries TRBV9 and TRBJ2-7; 11 nucleotides match TRBD2. CDR1 SGDLS and CDR2 YYNGEE come from the germline V gene. The ends lost 4 bases at V and 3 bases at J; junction bases unmatched: 6. The CDR3 contains 15 residues. CDR3 protein: CASSLAGGLYYEQYF. In DNA, the CDR3 is TGTGCCAGCAGCCTAGCGGGAGGCCTCTACTACGAGCAGTACTTC. Combining the CDR3 with reference TRBV9 and TRBJ2-7 gives the whole variable domain DSGVTQTPKHLITATGQRVTLRCSPRSGDLSVYWYQQSLDQGLQFLIQYYNGEERAKGNILERFSAQQFPDLHSELNLSSLELGDSALYFCASSLAGGLYYEQYFGPGTRLTVT.

The chain uses TRBV7-4 and TRBJ2-1; TRBD2 agrees at 11 bases. The CDR3 is 17 amino acids. Germline V gives CDR1 SGHVT, CDR2 SQSDAQ. Losses at the gene ends were 4 bases for V and 7 bases for J; bases not matched to a gene: 12. CDR3 amino acids: CASSSLLAGGPRNEQFF. CDR3 DNA: TGTGCCAGCAGCTCGCTATTAGCGGGAGGGCCAAGAAATGAGCAGTTCTTC.

The rearrangement uses TRBV12-3 or TRBV12-4 and TRBJ2-7; TRBD2 is a possible D gene (5 bases). Between the trimmed V and J ends, which lost 3 bases and 0 bases, there was a span of 15 bases. The CDR3 has 16 residues. As DNA, the CDR3 is TGTGCCAGCAGTTTGGGAGTCGGGTCCCTCTCCTACGAGCAGTACTTC. Translation: CASSLGVGSLSYEQYF.

V and J are TRBV6-1 and TRBJ1-6; possibly TRBD1 for D (6 bases). This CDR3 region has 12 residues. Germline CDR1 MNHNS, CDR2 SASEGT. The V end was cut by 8 bases, the J end by 14 bases, with 16 bases between. CDR3 DNA sequence: TGTGCCAGCCTTAAGGCGGGGGGCACCCTCCACTTT. Encoded protein: CASLKAGGTLHF.

This clonotype was counted ten times or more. V and J are TRBV7-9 and TRBJ2-1, with D uncertain. Germline values: CDR1 SEHNR, CDR2 FQNEAQ (reference sequence). V was pared by 8 bases and J by 0 bases, with 8 bases between. The CDR3 consists of 13 residues. CDR3 region: CASDETSYNEQFF. CDR3 coding DNA: TGTGCCAGCGATGAGACCTCCTACAATGAGCAGTTCTTC. The whole variable domain, remainder taken from reference TRBV7-9 and TRBJ2-1, is DTGVSQNPRHKITKRGQNVTFRCDPISEHNRLYWYRQTLGQGPEFLTYFQNEAQLEKSRLLSDRFSAERPKGSFSTLEIQRTEQGDSAMYLCASDETSYNEQFFGPGTRLTVL.

This chain connects TRBV29-1 to TRBJ1-5; 8 bases match TRBD1. Germline V gene data show CDR1 as SQVTM and CDR2 as ANQGSEA. This CDR3 has 15 residues. V lost 4 bases and J lost 6; bases outside the gene matches: 11. As DNA, the CDR3 is TGCAGCGTTGGAGGGACAGGCCTGGGAAGTCAGCCCCAGCATTTT. It encodes CSVGGTGLGSQPQHF.

The chain is built from TRBV7-9 and TRBJ1-2, with D perhaps TRBD1 (5 bases). Germline loops: CDR1 SEHNR, CDR2 FQNEAQ (reference sequence). The V end was cut by 0 bases, the J end by 3 bases, with 8 bases between. CDR3 length: 14 residues. Here the CDR3 DNA reads TGTGCCAGCAGCTTAGCGGGGGTGGACTATGGCTACACCTTC. Residues: CASSLAGVDYGYTF.